This TCR beta chain derives from a study of OX40 agonist ivuxolimab in advanced cancers. The CDR3 is 13 residues long. Germline V lookup: CDR1 MNHEY, CDR2 SMNVEV (reference sequence). Deletions cut 3 bases from V and 4 bases from J, with 6 bases between. The data were produced by immunoSEQ multiplex PCR, yet TCRdb's version contains in-frame clones alone and is incomplete. The table shows about 100,000 clones, with 75% to 95% occurring only once. Enrollment shut out patients with autoimmune disease history or systemic immunosuppression. The receptor's source is an adult with an advanced solid tumor such as melanoma, head and neck, liver or kidney cancer. The chain is built from TRBV27 and TRBJ2-2; no firm D call. Sequences were derived from CD4+ or CD8+ T cells sorted from blood, sampled in a trial of the OX40 agonist ivuxolimab. The CDR3 spells CASSFGFTGELFF. In DNA, the CDR3 is TGTGCCAGCAGTTTCGGGTTCACCGGGGAGCTGTTTTTT.